The source of this T cell receptor beta chain is a study of CD8 T cells in Susac syndrome. After extraction with the RNeasy kit, roughly 0.45 to 1 ug of the RNA was reverse transcribed using random hexamers. Using its own MiXCR run on the immunoSEQ multiplex PCR reads, TCRdb lists one record per CDR3 protein. The data show 100,000 to 150,000 distinct CDR3 sequences, about 93% seen once. This clonotype was seen only once. The CDR3 is 14 amino acids. V lost 3 bases to trimming and J lost 4 bases; unmatched junction nucleotides: 5. Sequencing input: CD8+ T cells from PBMCs. The receptor was isolated from a human donor with Susac syndrome. This chain uses TRBV12-3 or TRBV12-4 with TRBJ2-5; 7 bases map to TRBD2. For the CDR3, the DNA is TGTGCCAGCAGTTTCCGGGGGGTATTAGAGACCCAGTACTTC. It encodes CASSFRGVLETQYF.